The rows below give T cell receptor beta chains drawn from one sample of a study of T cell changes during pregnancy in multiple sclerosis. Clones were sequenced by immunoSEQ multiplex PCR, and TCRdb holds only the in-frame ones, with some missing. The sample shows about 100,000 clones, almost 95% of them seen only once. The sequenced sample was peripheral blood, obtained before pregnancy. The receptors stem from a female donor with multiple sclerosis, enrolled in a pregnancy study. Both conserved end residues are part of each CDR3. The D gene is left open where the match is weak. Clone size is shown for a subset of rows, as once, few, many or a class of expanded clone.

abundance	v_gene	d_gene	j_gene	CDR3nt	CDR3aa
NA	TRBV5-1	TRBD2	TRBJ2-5	TGCGCCAGCAGCCCGTATCTAGCGGGGCTACAAGAGACCCAGTACTTC	CASSPYLAGLQETQYF
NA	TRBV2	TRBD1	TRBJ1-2	TGTGCCAGCAGCGCTATAGGACAGGGGGCTGGTGGCTACACCTTC	CASSAIGQGAGGYTF
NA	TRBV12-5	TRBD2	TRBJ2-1	TGTGCTAGTGGTTTGGTACGGGGACTAGCGGAACACAATGAGCAGTTCTTC	CASGLVRGLAEHNEQFF
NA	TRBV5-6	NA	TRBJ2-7	TGTGCCAGCAACAATCCCTACGGGGACGAGCAGTACTTC	CASNNPYGDEQYF
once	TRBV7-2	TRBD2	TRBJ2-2	TGTGCCAGCAGCTTTGGACTAGCCGGGGAGCTGTTTTTT	CASSFGLAGELFF
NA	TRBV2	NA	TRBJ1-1	TGTGCCAGCAGTGTGTCCAGGGTAAACACTGAAGCTTTCTTT	CASSVSRVNTEAFF
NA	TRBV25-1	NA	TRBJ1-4	TGTGCCAGCAGTGAATGGGGGGCAACTAATGAAAAACTGTTTTTT	CASSEWGATNEKLFF
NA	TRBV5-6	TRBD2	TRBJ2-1	TGTGCCAGCAGCGGGCCGGGACTAGTTGAGGAGCAGTTCTTC	CASSGPGLVEEQFF
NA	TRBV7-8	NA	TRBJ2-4	TGTGCCAGCAGCTCACTCCCCCTAGGAGCGATAGCCAAAAACATTCAGTACTTC	CASSSLPLGAIAKNIQYF
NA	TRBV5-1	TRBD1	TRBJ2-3	TGCGCCAGCAGCAACAGGGGTGGCACAGATACGCAGTATTTT	CASSNRGGTDTQYF
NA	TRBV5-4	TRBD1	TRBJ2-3	TGTGCCAGCAGAGGAAGGCAGGGGGCGCGCACAGATACGCAGTATTTT	CASRGRQGARTDTQYF
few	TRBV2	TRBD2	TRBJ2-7	TGTGCCAGCTCCCGGGGGGTCTACGAGCAGTACTTC	CASSRGVYEQYF
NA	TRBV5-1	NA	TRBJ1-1	TGCGCCAGCAGCTTGGTTAGCAAGAACACTGAAGCTTTCTTT	CASSLVSKNTEAFF
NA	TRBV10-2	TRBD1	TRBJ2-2	TGCGCCAGCCGACGACAGGGGAACACCGGGGAGCTGTTTTTT	CASRRQGNTGELFF
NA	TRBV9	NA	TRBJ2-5	TGTGCCAGCAGCGTAGCTCCTTCGGGAGCGGGTGAGACCCAGTACTTC	CASSVAPSGAGETQYF
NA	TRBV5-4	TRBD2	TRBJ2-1	TGTGCCAGCAGCTTGCCCCGGGGGGGACTAGCCTACAATGAGCAGTTCTTC	CASSLPRGGLAYNEQFF
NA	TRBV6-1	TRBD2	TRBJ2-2	TGTGCCAGCAGTCCGACTAGCGGGAGTTTGGTGTTTTTT	CASSPTSGSLVFF
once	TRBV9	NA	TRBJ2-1	TGTGCCAGCAGCACAGACCCGCGGAGGCAAAGCTCCTACAATGAGCAGTTCTTC	CASSTDPRRQSSYNEQFF
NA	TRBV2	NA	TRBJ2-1	TGTGCCAGCAGGTTGCTAGCAGTACCTGGGAATGAGCAGTTCTTC	CASRLLAVPGNEQFF
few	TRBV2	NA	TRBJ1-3	TGTGCCAGCAGTGAATTCCGCAGCGCTGGAAACACCATATATTTT	CASSEFRSAGNTIYF
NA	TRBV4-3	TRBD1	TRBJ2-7	TGCGCCAGCAGCCAAGATCTGGGGGACAGGGGCTACGAGCAGTACTTC	CASSQDLGDRGYEQYF
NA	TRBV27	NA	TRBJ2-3	TGTGCCAGCAGTGCCGGACTATTTACAGATACGCAGTATTTT	CASSAGLFTDTQYF
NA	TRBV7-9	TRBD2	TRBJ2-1	TGTGCCAGCAGCCGTGTGGCGGGAGGGCTTAATGAGCAGTTCTTC	CASSRVAGGLNEQFF
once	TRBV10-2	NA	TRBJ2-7	TGCGCCAGCAGTGAACGGGGGAGGTACGAGCAGTACTTC	CASSERGRYEQYF
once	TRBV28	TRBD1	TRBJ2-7	TGTGCCAGCAGCGGAGACAGGGGGCCCTACGAGCAGTACTTC	CASSGDRGPYEQYF
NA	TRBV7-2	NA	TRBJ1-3	TGTGCCAGCAGCGCCCGACTTCTGGACTCTGGAAACACCATATATTTT	CASSARLLDSGNTIYF
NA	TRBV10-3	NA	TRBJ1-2	TGTGCCATCAGTGAGAAAACAGACTATGGCTACACCTTC	CAISEKTDYGYTF